This TCR beta chain was found in a study of response to subunit inactivated influenza vaccine. Study results and caveats: The study's authors posited that every seasonal influenza vaccination enlists few new T cells.

TCRdb reprocessed the RT-PCR reads via MiXCR and lists one record per CDR3 protein. The repertoire consists of 400,000 to 650,000 distinct CDR3 sequences, with roughly 7.9% occurring once and the leading ten covering about an eighth. The germline gives CDR1 SGHVS, CDR2 FQNEAQ. Trimming took off 8 bases at V and 1 base at J, with 13 bases between the two ends. The CDR3 spans 14 residues. As to this clonotype: The target antigen is unknown.

The rearrangement joins TRBV7-8 to TRBJ2-3; D possibly corresponds to TRBD1 (6 bases). This sequence was found in a man aged 50-75 years who received an inactivated influenza vaccine. The source was PBMCs from blood, collected about 23 months after vaccination. CDR3 DNA sequence: TGTGCCAGCGTTGGGGCAGGGGGCACAGATACGCAGTATTTT. Encoded protein: CASVGAGGTDTQYF.